These 2 T cell receptor beta chains were sequenced from one sample in a study of T cell responses to AZD1222 COVID-19 vaccine. Produced via immunoSEQ multiplex PCR; TCRdb's table is partial and in-frame only. The profile shows 200,000 or so clones, about nine tenths of them singletons. Sequenced material: peripheral blood, taken on day 0 of AZD1222 vaccination. These receptors were obtained from an adult in good health.

The chain couples TRBV11-2 to TRBJ2-5, with D unresolved. Germline CDR1 SGHAT, CDR2 FQNNGV. The CDR3 is made up of 11 amino acids. V was shortened by 2 bases and J by 2 bases, with 0 bases between the two germline ends. The CDR3 nucleotides read TGTGCCAGCAGCTTACAAGAGACCCAGTACTTC. Amino acids: CASSLQETQYF.

This clone was observed a handful of times. The chain links TRBV4-3 to TRBJ1-2, with a tentative D call TRBD1 (6 bases). V was cut by 2 bases and J by 4 bases, with 14 bases left in between. Germline CDR1 is LGHNA and CDR2 is YSLEER. This CDR3 is 15 amino acids long. The CDR3: CASSQSGQPAYGYTF. As DNA, the CDR3 is TGCGCCAGCAGCCAATCAGGACAGCCAGCCTATGGCTACACCTTC.